What follows describes a single TCR beta chain. Assay used: immunoSEQ multiplex PCR; TCRdb lists only in-frame clones, some missing. The table includes fewer than 250,000 clones, 80% to 90% detected once. These data are taken from a study of blood T cell repertoires in COVID-19. The V segment lost 3 bases and the J segment 3 bases; nucleotides outside the gene matches: 18. This CDR3 has 20 amino acids. The chain has TRBV23-1 and TRBJ2-2; TRBD1 agrees at 8 bases. TRBV23-1 is placed among ORFs of uncertain function. Sequencing was carried out using peripheral blood. The sequence came from a man aged 50 to 60 with active or convalescent COVID-19. The CDR3 DNA reads TGCGCCAGCAGTCATTGGGACAGGCGATCACCTAAGGGCGACACCGGGGAGCTGTTTTTT. Translation: CASSHWDRRSPKGDTGELFF.